This T cell receptor (beta chain) was captured in a study of blood T cells in healthy people across ages. Together with a sample-barcoded 5' primer, a J-beta primer mix was included in a second PCR lasting roughly 6 to 12 cycles. TCRdb reanalysed the 5' RACE reads using MiXCR and keeps one entry per CDR3 protein. Counted here are under 2,000,000 distinct CDR3 sequences, roughly 52% occurring once; the ten biggest clones make up less than 2.5%. The V gene's germline CDR1 is DFQATT and CDR2 SNEGSKA (reference sequence). The CDR3 has 15 amino acids. Source material: blood. The chain uses TRBV20-1 and TRBJ2-4, with 8 bases fitting TRBD1. The end of the DNA aligns better with TRBJ2-7, so the J call may be wrong. This TCR came from a woman aged 40-49 years in good health. This CDR3 reads CSARAPWTGTYEQYF. The CDR3 nucleotides are TGCAGTGCTAGAGCCCCCTGGACAGGGACCTACGAGCAGTACTTC.